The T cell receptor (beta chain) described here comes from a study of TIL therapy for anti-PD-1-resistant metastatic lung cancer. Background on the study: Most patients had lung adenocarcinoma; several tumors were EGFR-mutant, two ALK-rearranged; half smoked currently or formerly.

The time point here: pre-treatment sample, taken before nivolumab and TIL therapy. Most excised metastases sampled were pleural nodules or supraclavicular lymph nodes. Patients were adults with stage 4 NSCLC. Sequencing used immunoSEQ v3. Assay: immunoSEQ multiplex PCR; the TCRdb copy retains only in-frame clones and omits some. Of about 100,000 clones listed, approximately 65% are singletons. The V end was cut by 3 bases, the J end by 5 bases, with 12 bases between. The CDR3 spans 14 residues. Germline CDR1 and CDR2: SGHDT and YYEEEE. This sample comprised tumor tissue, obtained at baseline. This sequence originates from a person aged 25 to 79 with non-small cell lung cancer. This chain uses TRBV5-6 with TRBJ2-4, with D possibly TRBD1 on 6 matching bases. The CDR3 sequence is CASSYTGLQNIQYF. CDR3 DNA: TGTGCCAGCAGCTATACAGGGCTCCAAAACATTCAGTACTTC.